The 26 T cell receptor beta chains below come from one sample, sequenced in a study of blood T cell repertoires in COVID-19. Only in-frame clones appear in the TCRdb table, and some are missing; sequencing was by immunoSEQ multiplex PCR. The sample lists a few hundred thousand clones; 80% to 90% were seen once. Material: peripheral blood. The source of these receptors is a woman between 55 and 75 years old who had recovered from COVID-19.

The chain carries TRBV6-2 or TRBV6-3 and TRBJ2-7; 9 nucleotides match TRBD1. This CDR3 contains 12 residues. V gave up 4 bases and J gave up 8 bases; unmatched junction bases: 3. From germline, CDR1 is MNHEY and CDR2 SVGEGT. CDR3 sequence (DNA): TGTGCCAGCAGTTCGGGACAGGGCCAGCAGTACTTC. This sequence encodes CASSSGQGQQYF.

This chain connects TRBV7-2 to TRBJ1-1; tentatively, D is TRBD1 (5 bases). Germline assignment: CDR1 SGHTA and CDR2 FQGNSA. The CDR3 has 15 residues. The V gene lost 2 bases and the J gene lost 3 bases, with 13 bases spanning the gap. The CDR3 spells CASSLMWGGDTEAFF. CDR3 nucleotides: TGTGCCAGCAGCTTAATGTGGGGAGGGGACACTGAAGCTTTCTTT.

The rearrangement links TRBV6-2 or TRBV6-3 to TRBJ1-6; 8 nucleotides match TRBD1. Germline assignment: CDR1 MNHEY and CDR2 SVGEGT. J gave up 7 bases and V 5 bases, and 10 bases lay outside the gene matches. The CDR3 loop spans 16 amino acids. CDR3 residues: CASSGQKDRANSPLHF. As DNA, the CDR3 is TGTGCCAGCAGTGGGCAGAAGGACAGGGCAAATTCACCCCTCCACTTT.

CDR3 bases: TGTGCCAGCAGTCGCGGACTAGGAGAGACCCAGTACTTC. Encoded protein: CASSRGLGETQYF. The gene calls are TRBV6-6 and TRBJ2-5; TRBD2 aligns across 7 bases. The CDR3 contains 13 residues. With V trimmed by 5 bases and J by 4 bases, 4 bases remained unmatched. The germline V gene encodes CDR1 MNHNY and CDR2 SVGAGI (reference sequence).

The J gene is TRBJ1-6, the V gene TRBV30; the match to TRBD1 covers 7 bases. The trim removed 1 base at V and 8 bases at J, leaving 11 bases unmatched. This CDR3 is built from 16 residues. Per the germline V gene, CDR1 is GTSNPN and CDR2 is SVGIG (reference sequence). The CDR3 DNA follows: TGTGCCTGGAGTGGAACCCTAACAGGGGCTGATTCACCCCTCCACTTT. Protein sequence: CAWSGTLTGADSPLHF.

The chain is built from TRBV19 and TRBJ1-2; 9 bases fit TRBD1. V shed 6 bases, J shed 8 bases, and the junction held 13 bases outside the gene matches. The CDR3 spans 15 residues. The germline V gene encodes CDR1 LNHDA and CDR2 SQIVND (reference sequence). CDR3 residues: CASSPEAQGARGYTF. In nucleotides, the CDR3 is TGTGCCAGTAGCCCAGAGGCACAGGGGGCGCGGGGCTACACCTTC. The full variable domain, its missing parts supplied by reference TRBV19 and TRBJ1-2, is DGGITQSPKYLFRKEGQNVTLSCEQNLNHDAMYWYRQDPGQGLRLIYYSQIVNDFQKGDIAEGYSVSREKKESFPLTVTSAQKNPTAFYLCASSPEAQGARGYTFGSGTRLTVV.

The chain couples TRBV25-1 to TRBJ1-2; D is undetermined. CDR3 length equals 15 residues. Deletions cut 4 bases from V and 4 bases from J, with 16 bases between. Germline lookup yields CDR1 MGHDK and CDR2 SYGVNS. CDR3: CASSVPLGSGYGYTF. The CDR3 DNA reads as TGTGCCAGCAGTGTCCCGCTCGGCAGCGGCTATGGCTACACCTTC.

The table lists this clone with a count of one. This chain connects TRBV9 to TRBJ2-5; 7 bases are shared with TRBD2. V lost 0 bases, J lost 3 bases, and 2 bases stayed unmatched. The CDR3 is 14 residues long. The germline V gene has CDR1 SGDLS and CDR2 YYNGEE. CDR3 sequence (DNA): TGTGCCAGCAGCGTAGCCGGGGGGAAAGAGACCCAGTACTTC. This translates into CASSVAGGKETQYF.

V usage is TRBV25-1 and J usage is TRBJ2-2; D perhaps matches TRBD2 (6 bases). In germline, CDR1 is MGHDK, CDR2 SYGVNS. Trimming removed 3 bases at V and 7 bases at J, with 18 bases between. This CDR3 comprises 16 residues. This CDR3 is CASSDRGGAFDGELFF. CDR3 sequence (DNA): TGTGCCAGCAGTGACCGGGGCGGGGCTTTTGACGGGGAGCTGTTTTTT.

CDR3 residues: CASQKWPSNQPQHF. The CDR3 bases are TGTGCCAGCCAAAAGTGGCCATCCAATCAGCCCCAGCATTTT. The chain is built from TRBV6-6 and TRBJ1-5, with D uncertain. The germline gives CDR1 MNHNY, CDR2 SVGAGI (reference sequence). The V end lost 8 bases, the J end lost 3 bases, and 14 bases lay between the germline ends. The CDR3 length is 14 residues.

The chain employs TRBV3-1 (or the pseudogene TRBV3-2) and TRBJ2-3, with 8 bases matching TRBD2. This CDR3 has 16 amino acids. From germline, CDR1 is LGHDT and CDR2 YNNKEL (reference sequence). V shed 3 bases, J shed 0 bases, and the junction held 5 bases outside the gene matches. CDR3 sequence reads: CASSQYTSGSTDTQYF. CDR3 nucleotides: TGTGCCAGCAGCCAGTATACTAGCGGCAGCACAGATACGCAGTATTTT.

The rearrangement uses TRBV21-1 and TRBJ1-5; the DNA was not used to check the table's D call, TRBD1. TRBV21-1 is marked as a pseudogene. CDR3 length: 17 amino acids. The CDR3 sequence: CASSPASIDRAGQPQHF. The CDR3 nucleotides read TGTGCCAGCAGCCCCGCCTCGATAGACAGGGCCGGCCAGCCCCAGCATTTT.

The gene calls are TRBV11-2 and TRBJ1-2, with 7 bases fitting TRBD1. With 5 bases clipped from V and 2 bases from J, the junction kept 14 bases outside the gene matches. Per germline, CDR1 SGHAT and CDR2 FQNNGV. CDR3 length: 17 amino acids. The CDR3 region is CASSPRDEGARNYGYTF. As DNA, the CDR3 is TGTGCCAGCAGCCCCCGGGATGAGGGGGCGCGAAACTATGGCTACACCTTC.

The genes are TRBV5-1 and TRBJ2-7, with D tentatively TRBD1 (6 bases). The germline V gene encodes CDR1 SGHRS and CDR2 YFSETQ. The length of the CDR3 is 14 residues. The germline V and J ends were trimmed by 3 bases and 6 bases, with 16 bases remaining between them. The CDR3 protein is CASSYLQGSGEQYF. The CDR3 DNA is TGCGCCAGCAGCTACCTACAGGGCTCGGGCGAGCAGTACTTC.

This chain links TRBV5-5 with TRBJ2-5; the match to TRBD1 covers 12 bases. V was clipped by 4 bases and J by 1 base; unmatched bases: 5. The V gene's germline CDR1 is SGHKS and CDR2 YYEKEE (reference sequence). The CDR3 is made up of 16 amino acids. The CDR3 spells CASSQGQGASQETQYF. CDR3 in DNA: TGTGCCAGCAGCCAGGGACAGGGGGCTTCCCAAGAGACCCAGTACTTC.

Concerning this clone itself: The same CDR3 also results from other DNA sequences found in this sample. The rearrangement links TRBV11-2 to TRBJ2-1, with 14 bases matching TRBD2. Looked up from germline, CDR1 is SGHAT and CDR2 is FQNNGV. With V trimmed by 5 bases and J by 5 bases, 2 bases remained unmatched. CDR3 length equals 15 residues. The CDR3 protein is CASSGLAGGHNEQFF. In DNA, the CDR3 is TGTGCCAGCAGCGGACTAGCGGGGGGTCACAATGAGCAGTTCTTC.

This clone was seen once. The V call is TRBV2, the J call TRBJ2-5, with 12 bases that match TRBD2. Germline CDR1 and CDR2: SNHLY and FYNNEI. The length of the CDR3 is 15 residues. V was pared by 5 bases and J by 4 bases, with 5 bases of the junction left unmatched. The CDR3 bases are TGTGCCAGCAGTTGGACTAGCGGGGCCCCAGAGACCCAGTACTTC. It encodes CASSWTSGAPETQYF.

The CDR3 here is CASSLRQGGGYTF. CDR3 nucleotide sequence: TGTGCCAGCAGCCTGAGACAGGGCGGCGGCTACACCTTC. The chain has TRBV9 and TRBJ1-2, with TRBD1 identical over 7 bases. The CDR3 has 13 amino acids. Trimming cost V 4 bases and J 8 bases; bases outside gene matches: 8. Germline assignment: CDR1 SGDLS and CDR2 YYNGEE.

This CDR3 reads CASSQGTVDEKLFF. The CDR3, as DNA: TGTGCCAGCAGCCAAGGTACAGTGGATGAAAAACTGTTTTTT. V gene TRBV4-2 combines with J gene TRBJ1-4, with D hard to call. CDR1 is LGHNA and CDR2 is YNFKEQ in the germline V gene. The CDR3 covers 14 residues. Trimming removed 1 base at V and 6 bases at J, with 9 bases between.

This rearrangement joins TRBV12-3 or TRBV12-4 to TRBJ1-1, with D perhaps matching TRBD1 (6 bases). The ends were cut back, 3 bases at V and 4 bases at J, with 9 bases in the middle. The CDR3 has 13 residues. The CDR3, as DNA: TGTGCCAGCAGTTTCCAAGGGGGCACTGAAGCTTTCTTT. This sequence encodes CASSFQGGTEAFF.

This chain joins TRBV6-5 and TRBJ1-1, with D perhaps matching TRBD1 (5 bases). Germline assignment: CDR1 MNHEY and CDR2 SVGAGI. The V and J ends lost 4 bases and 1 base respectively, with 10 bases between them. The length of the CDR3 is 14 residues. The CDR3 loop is CASSSQAGNTEAFF. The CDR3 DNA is TGTGCCAGCAGTTCACAGGCAGGGAACACTGAAGCTTTCTTT.

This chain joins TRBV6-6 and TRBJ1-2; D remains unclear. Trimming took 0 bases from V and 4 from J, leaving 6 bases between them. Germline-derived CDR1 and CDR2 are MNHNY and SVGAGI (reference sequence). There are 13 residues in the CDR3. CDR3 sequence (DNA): TGTGCCAGCAGTTACTCGATAGCCTATGGCTACACCTTC. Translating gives CASSYSIAYGYTF.

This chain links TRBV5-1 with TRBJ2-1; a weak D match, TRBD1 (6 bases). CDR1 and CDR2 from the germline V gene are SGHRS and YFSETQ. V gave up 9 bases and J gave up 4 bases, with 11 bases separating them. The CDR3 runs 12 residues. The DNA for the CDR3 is TGCGCCACCTCGACAGGATACAATGAGCAGTTCTTC. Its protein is CATSTGYNEQFF.

The chain's CDR3 is CASSVGGVETQYF. The DNA of the CDR3 is TGTGCCAGCAGCGTAGGGGGGGTAGAGACCCAGTACTTC. The V call is TRBV9, the J call TRBJ2-5; maybe TRBD2 (6 bases). Germline V CDR1 and CDR2: SGDLS, YYNGEE. Trimming left V 0 bases short and J 4 bases short, with 7 bases between. This CDR3 has 13 amino acids.

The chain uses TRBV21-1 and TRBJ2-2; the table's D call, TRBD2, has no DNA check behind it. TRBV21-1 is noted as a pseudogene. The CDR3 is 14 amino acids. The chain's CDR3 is CAGRGAAIAGELFF. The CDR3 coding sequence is TGTGCCGGTCGGGGGGCGGCCATCGCCGGGGAGCTGTTTTTT.

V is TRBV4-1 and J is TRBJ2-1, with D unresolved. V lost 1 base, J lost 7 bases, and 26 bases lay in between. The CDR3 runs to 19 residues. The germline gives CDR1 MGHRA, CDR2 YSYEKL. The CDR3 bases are TGCGCCAGCAGCCAAGTGATTCCCTCAAGCTACACCAGGAAGAATGAGCAGTTCTTC. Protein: CASSQVIPSSYTRKNEQFF.